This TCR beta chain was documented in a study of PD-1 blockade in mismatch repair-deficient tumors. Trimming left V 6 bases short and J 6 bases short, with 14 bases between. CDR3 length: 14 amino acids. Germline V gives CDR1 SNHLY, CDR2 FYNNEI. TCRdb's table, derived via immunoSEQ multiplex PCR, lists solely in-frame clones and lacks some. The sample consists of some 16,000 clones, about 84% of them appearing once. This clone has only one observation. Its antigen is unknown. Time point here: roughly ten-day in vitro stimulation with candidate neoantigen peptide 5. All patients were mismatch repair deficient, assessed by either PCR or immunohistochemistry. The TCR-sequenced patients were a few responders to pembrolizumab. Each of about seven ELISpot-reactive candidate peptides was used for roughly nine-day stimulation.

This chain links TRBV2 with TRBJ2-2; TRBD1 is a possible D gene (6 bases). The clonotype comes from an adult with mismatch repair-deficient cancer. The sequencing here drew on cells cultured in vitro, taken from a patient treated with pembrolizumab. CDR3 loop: CASRRYRDAGELFF. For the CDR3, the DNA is TGTGCCAGCAGGAGGTACAGGGACGCCGGGGAGCTGTTTTTT.